This is a list of T cell receptor beta chains from one sample in a study of blood T cell repertoires in COVID-19. The protocol was immunoSEQ multiplex PCR, while the TCRdb copy is restricted to in-frame clones and leaves out a portion. In the table there are about 130,000 clones, around 85% of which are singletons. The specimen was PBMCs or T cells enriched from blood (not recorded which). The origin of the receptors is a man in his fifties who had recovered from COVID-19. Each CDR3 is given with its conserved first and last residue. The D gene is left open where the match is weak. Size values are once, few and many counts, or a class for expanded clones, and some rows have none.

CDR3aa,CDR3nt,abundance,v_gene,d_gene,j_gene
CASSYSAGLGSGANVLTF,TGTGCCAGCAGTTACTCAGCGGGCCTCGGCTCTGGGGCCAACGTCCTGACTTTC,.,TRBV6-2/TRBV6-3,.,TRBJ2-6
CASSLGQGSSYNSPLHF,TGCGCCAGCAGCTTGGGACAGGGAAGCTCCTATAATTCACCCCTCCACTTT,.,TRBV5-1,TRBD1,TRBJ1-6
CASSDGLAGDTQYF,TGTGCCAGCAGCGATGGACTAGCGGGGGATACGCAGTATTTT,.,TRBV7-9,TRBD2,TRBJ2-3
CASSPYRNPQPQHF,TGTGCCAGCAGTCCATACAGGAACCCTCAGCCCCAGCATTTT,.,TRBV6-2/TRBV6-3,.,TRBJ1-5
CASSSPTSGGAGELFF,TGTGCCAGCAGTTCCCCGACTAGCGGGGGGGCTGGGGAGCTGTTTTTT,.,TRBV6-5,TRBD2,TRBJ2-2
CASFSGGEGTGELFF,TGCGCCAGCTTCAGCGGGGGGGAAGGCACCGGGGAGCTGTTTTTT,.,TRBV5-1,TRBD2,TRBJ2-2
CASQRTGNYGYTF,TGTGCCAGCCAAAGGACGGGAAACTATGGCTACACCTTC,.,TRBV2,.,TRBJ1-2
CATSDPYNEQFF,TGTGCCACCAGTGATCCGTACAATGAGCAGTTCTTC,.,TRBV24-1,.,TRBJ2-1
CASSQETSGRGTNEKLFF,TGCGCCAGCAGCCAAGAGACCTCAGGAAGGGGAACTAATGAAAAACTGTTTTTT,.,TRBV4-3,.,TRBJ1-4
CASSRGLSYEQYF,TGTGCCAGCAGCCGAGGACTATCCTACGAGCAGTACTTC,.,TRBV11-2,.,TRBJ2-7
CASSGDRGNTIYF,TGCGCCAGCAGCGGGGACAGGGGAAACACCATATATTTT,.,TRBV5-1,TRBD1,TRBJ1-3
CASSYLNLNEQFF,TGTGCCAGCAGTTATTTAAACTTAAATGAGCAGTTCTTC,.,TRBV6-5,.,TRBJ2-1
CASARGTDGNTIYF,TGCGCCAGCGCCCGAGGGACAGATGGAAACACCATATATTTT,.,TRBV5-1,TRBD1,TRBJ1-3
CASSLTTGQPQHF,TGTGCCAGCAGCTTAACGACGGGTCAGCCCCAGCATTTT,few,TRBV7-3,.,TRBJ1-5
CASKVGGETQYF,TGTGCCAGCAAGGTCGGGGGAGAGACCCAGTACTTC,once,TRBV6-5,.,TRBJ2-5
CASCRRRGIPDTQYF,TGTGCCAGCTGCCGCCGTCGGGGGATCCCAGATACGCAGTATTTT,.,TRBV28,.,TRBJ2-3
CASSLISWRNTDTQYF,TGTGCCAGCAGCTTGATCTCTTGGAGGAACACAGATACGCAGTATTTT,.,TRBV5-6,.,TRBJ2-3
CASTPLTDSPYEQYF,TGTGCCAGCACTCCTTTGACAGATTCTCCCTACGAGCAGTACTTC,.,TRBV6-5,.,TRBJ2-7
CASRPDGTGSYGYTF,TGTGCCAGCAGACCAGACGGGACAGGGTCGTATGGCTACACCTTC,.,TRBV9,TRBD1,TRBJ1-2
CASSRQGVSYGYTF,TGCGCCAGCAGCCGACAGGGGGTCAGCTATGGCTACACCTTC,.,TRBV5-1,TRBD1,TRBJ1-2
CASSWLQQGILYF,TGCGCCAGCAGCTGGCTGCAACAGGGTATACTGTACTTC,.,TRBV5-1,.,TRBJ2-7
CASSLEGGSSYNEQFF,TGTGCCAGCAGCTTGGAGGGGGGGAGCTCCTACAATGAGCAGTTCTTC,once,TRBV5-4,.,TRBJ2-1
CASSPLSGAEAFF,TGTGCCAGCTCACCACTAAGCGGTGCCGAAGCTTTCTTT,.,TRBV18,.,TRBJ1-1
CSVQNTEAFF,TGCAGCGTACAGAACACTGAAGCTTTCTTT,few,TRBV29-1,.,TRBJ1-1
CASSEGGGVRELFF,TGTGCCAGCAGTGAAGGGGGAGGGGTACGGGAGCTGTTTTTT,.,TRBV2,TRBD2,TRBJ2-2
CASSPRAGEQFF,TGTGCCAGCAGTCCCAGGGCCGGTGAGCAGTTCTTC,.,TRBV27,.,TRBJ2-1
CASSLGTGRSGANVLTF,TGTGCCAGCAGCTTGGGGACAGGGAGATCTGGGGCCAACGTCCTGACTTTC,.,TRBV5-6,TRBD1,TRBJ2-6
CASSLGQAVNTEAFF,TGTGCCAGCAGCCTCGGACAGGCGGTGAACACTGAAGCTTTCTTT,once,TRBV3-1/TRBV3-2,TRBD1,TRBJ1-1
CASSLLSPLVGDTQYF,TGTGCCAGCAGCTTGTTGTCGCCTCTCGTCGGAGATACGCAGTATTTT,.,TRBV5-6,.,TRBJ2-3
CASSKRGGRGNTEAFF,TGTGCCAGCAGCAAGAGGGGGGGGCGAGGGAACACTGAAGCTTTCTTT,few,TRBV11-2,.,TRBJ1-1
CASIDRGGTEAFF,TGTGCCAGTATAGACAGGGGAGGGACTGAAGCTTTCTTT,.,TRBV19,TRBD1,TRBJ1-1
CASSAPTSGGRGANVLTF,TGTGCCAGCAGCGCCCCGACTAGCGGGGGGCGGGGGGCCAACGTCCTGACTTTC,.,TRBV7-2,TRBD2,TRBJ2-6
CASSSQGSNYGYTF,TGTGCCAGCAGCTCACAGGGTTCGAACTATGGCTACACCTTC,.,TRBV7-2,.,TRBJ1-2
CSANRNTEAFF,TGCAGTGCTAACAGGAACACTGAAGCTTTCTTT,.,TRBV20-1,.,TRBJ1-1
CASSYTTGIGEKLFF,TGTGCCAGCAGTTACACTACAGGGATAGGGGAAAAACTGTTTTTT,.,TRBV6-5,.,TRBJ1-4
CASSRTSGGAFEDTQYF,TGTGCCAGCAGCCGGACTAGCGGGGGGGCGTTTGAAGATACGCAGTATTTT,.,TRBV5-4,TRBD2,TRBJ2-3
CASSYARPSSGNTIYF,TGTGCCAGCAGTTACGCCAGGCCGTCCTCTGGAAACACCATATATTTT,few,TRBV6-5,.,TRBJ1-3
CASSVGVAGGTDTQYF,TGTGCCAGCAGCGTAGGAGTAGCAGGGGGCACAGATACGCAGTATTTT,once,TRBV9,.,TRBJ2-3
CSVEGTPSNYGYTF,TGCAGCGTTGAAGGCACTCCTTCCAACTATGGCTACACCTTC,.,TRBV29-1,.,TRBJ1-2
CASHGQGDEQYF,TGTGCCTCGCACGGACAGGGTGACGAGCAGTACTTC,.,TRBV10-3,TRBD1,TRBJ2-7
CASREQGTTDTQYF,TGTGCCAGTAGGGAACAGGGAACCACAGATACGCAGTATTTT,.,TRBV19,.,TRBJ2-3
CASSLPRSEQFF,TGTGCCAGCAGCTTGCCCCGGTCTGAGCAGTTCTTC,once,TRBV7-3,.,TRBJ2-1
CASSIEWGQRSYEQYF,TGTGCCAGTAGTATAGAGTGGGGACAGAGATCCTACGAGCAGTACTTC,once,TRBV19,TRBD1,TRBJ2-7
CAISEQDRVGEKLFF,TGTGCCATCAGTGAGCAAGACAGGGTTGGCGAAAAACTGTTTTTT,.,TRBV10-3,TRBD1,TRBJ1-4
CASSFTSGAGANVLTF,TGTGCCAGCAGCTTTACTAGCGGGGCTGGGGCCAACGTCCTGACTTTC,.,TRBV7-2,TRBD2,TRBJ2-6
CASSSAGTGFYEQYF,TGTGCCAGCAGCTCCGCCGGGACAGGGTTCTACGAGCAGTACTTC,once,TRBV7-2,TRBD1,TRBJ2-7
CASSEGTALNYGYTF,TGCGCCAGCAGCGAAGGGACAGCTCTAAACTATGGCTACACCTTC,.,TRBV5-1,TRBD1,TRBJ1-2
CASSRDRTYGYTF,TGTGCCAGCAGCCGCGACAGGACCTATGGCTACACCTTC,.,TRBV12-3/TRBV12-4,.,TRBJ1-2
CASSPNRGIEKLFF,TGTGCCAGCTCACCAAACAGGGGGATTGAAAAACTGTTTTTT,.,TRBV18,TRBD1,TRBJ1-4
CASGLAGGLGNEQFF,TGTGCCAGCGGACTAGCGGGGGGGTTAGGCAATGAGCAGTTCTTC,.,TRBV2,TRBD2,TRBJ2-1
CASSRTESDTQYF,TGTGCCAGCAGTCGGACTGAATCAGATACGCAGTATTTT,.,TRBV12-3/TRBV12-4,.,TRBJ2-3
CASSLVGGNYEQYF,TGTGCCAGCAGCTTAGTTGGGGGGAACTACGAGCAGTACTTC,.,TRBV7-9,.,TRBJ2-7
CASSGQGAYSNQPQHF,TGTGCCAGCTCGGGACAGGGCGCTTATAGCAATCAGCCCCAGCATTTT,few,TRBV18,TRBD1,TRBJ1-5
CASSFGQKYGYTF,TGTGCCAGCAGCTTCGGACAGAAATATGGCTACACCTTC,.,TRBV7-2,.,TRBJ1-2
CASSLRGGTEAFF,TGTGCCAGCAGTTTAAGGGGGGGCACTGAAGCTTTCTTT,few,TRBV28,.,TRBJ1-1